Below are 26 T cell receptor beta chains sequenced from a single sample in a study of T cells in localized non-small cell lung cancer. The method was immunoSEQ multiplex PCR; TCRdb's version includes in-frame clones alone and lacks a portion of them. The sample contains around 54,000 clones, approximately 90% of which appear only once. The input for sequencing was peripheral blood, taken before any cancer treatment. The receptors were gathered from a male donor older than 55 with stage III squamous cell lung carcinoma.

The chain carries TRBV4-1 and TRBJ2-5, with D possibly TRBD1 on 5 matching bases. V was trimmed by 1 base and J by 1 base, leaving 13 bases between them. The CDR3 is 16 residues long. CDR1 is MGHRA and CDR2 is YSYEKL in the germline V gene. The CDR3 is CASSQGTGDSQETQYF. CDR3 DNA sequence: TGCGCCAGCAGCCAAGGAACAGGAGACTCCCAAGAGACCCAGTACTTC.

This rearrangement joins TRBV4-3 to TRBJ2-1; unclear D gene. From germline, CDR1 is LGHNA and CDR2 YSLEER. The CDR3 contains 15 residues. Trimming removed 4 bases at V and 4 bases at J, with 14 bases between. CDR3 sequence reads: CASSPGRARYNEQFF. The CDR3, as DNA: TGCGCCAGCAGCCCAGGCCGGGCAAGATACAATGAGCAGTTCTTC.

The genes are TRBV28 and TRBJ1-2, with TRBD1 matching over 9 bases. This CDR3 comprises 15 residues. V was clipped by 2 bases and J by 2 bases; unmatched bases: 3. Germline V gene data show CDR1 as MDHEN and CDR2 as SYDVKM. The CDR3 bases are TGTGCCAGCAGTTTAGGAGGACAGGGGAACTATGGCTACACCTTC. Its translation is CASSLGGQGNYGYTF.

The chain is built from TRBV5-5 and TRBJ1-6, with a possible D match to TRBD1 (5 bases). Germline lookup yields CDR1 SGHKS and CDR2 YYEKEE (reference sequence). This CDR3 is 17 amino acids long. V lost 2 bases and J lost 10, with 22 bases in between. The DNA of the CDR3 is TGTGCCAGCAGCTTTTTCACAATGCCCACCGGGGCCTCACCCCTCCACTTT. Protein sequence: CASSFFTMPTGASPLHF.

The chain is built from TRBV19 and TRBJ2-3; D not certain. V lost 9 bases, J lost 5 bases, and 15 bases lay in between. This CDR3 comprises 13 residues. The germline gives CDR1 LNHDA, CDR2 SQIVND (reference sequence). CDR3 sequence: CASSPQYQDTQYF. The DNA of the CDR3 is TGTGCCAGCAGCCCACAGTATCAAGATACGCAGTATTTT.

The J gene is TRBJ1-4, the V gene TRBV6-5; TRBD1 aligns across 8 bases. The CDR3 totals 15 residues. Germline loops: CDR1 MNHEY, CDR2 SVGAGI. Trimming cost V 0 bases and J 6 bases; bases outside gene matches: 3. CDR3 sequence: CASSYSMTGDEKLFF. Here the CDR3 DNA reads TGTGCCAGCAGTTACTCTATGACAGGGGATGAAAAACTGTTTTTT.

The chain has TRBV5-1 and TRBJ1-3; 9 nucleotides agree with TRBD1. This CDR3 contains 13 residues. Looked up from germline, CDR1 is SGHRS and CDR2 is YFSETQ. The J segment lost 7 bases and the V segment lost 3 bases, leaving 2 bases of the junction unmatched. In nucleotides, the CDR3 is TGCGCCAGCAGCTCAGGACAGGGGAACACCATATATTTT. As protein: CASSSGQGNTIYF.

CDR3 DNA: TGTGCCAGCTCACCATTTGAACATTTCTCTGGAAACACCATATATTTT. Translating it yields CASSPFEHFSGNTIYF. The gene calls are TRBV18 and TRBJ1-3; D is ambiguous. The CDR3 spans 16 residues. Germline V gene sequence: CDR1 KGHSH, CDR2 LQKENI. Trimming removed 2 bases at V and 0 bases at J, with 11 bases between.

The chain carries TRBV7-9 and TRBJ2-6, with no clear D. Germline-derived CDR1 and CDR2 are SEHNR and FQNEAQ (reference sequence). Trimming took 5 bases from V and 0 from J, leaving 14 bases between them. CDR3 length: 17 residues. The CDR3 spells CASSQRTVSSGANVLTF. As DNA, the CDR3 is TGTGCCAGCAGCCAACGGACGGTTAGCTCTGGGGCCAACGTCCTGACTTTC.

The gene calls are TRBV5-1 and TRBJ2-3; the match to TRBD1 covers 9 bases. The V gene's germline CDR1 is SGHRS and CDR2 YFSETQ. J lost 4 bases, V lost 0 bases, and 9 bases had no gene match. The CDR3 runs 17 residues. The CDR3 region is CASSLASGQGMPDTQYF. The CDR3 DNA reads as TGCGCCAGCAGCTTGGCCTCAGGACAGGGGATGCCAGATACGCAGTATTTT. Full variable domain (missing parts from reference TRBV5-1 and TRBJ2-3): KAGVTQTPRYLIKTRGQQVTLSCSPISGHRSVSWYQQTPGQGLQFLFEYFSETQRNKGNFPGRFSGRQFSNSRSEMNVSTLELGDSALYLCASSLASGQGMPDTQYFGPGTRLTVL.

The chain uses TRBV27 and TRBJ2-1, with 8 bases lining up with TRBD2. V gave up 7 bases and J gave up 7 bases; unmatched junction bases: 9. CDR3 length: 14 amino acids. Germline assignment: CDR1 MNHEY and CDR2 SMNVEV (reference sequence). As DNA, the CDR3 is TGTGCCAGCAATGGTAGCGGGGCCCGAAATGAGCAGTTCTTC. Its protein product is CASNGSGARNEQFF.

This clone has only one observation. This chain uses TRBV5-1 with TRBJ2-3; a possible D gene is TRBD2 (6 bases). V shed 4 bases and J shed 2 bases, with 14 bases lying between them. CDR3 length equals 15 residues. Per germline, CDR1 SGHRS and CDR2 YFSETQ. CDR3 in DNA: TGCGCCAGCAGCCGGGCCGGGACTGACACAGATACGCAGTATTTT. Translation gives CASSRAGTDTDTQYF.

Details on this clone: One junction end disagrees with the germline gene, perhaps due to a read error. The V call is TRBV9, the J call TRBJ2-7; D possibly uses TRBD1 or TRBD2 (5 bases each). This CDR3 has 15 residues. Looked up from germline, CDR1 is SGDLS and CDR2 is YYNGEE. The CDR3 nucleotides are TGTGCCAGCAGCGTAGCTTGGGACGGGACCTACGAGCAGCACTTC. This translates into CASSVAWDGTYEQHF.

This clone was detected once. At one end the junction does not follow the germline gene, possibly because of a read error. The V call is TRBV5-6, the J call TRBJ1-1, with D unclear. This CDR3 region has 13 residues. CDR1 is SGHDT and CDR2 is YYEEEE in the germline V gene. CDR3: CASSLAVNTEVFF. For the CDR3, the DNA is TGTGCCAGCAGCTTGGCCGTAAACACTGAAGTTTTCTTT.

As DNA, the CDR3 is TGTGCCAGCGGAACCGGGAGTTACAATGAGCAGTTCTTC. Its protein is CASGTGSYNEQFF. V and J are TRBV6-6 and TRBJ2-1; D perhaps matches TRBD2 (6 bases). CDR3 size: 13 residues. V lost 8 bases, J lost 4 bases, and 12 bases lay in between. CDR1 is MNHNY and CDR2 is SVGAGI in the germline V gene (reference sequence).

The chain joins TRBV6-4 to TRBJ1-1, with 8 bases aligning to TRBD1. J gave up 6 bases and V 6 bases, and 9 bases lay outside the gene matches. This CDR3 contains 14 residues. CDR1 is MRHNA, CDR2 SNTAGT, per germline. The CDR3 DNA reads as TGTGCCAGCAGGGGGACAGGAGGTAGTGCTGAAGCTTTCTTT. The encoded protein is CASRGTGGSAEAFF.

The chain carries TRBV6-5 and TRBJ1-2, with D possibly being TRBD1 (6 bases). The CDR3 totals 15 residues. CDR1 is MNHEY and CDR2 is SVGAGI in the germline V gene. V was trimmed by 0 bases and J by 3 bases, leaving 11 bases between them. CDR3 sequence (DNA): TGTGCCAGCAGTTACTCGACAGGCTCTCACTATGGCTACACCTTC. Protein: CASSYSTGSHYGYTF.

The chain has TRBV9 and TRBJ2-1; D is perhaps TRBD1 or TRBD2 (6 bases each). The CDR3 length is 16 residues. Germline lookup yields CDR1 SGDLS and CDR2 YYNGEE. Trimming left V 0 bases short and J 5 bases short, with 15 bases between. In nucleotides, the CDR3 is TGTGCCAGCAGCGTAGGGGGGGCTTCCTACCACAATGAGCAGTTCTTC. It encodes CASSVGGASYHNEQFF. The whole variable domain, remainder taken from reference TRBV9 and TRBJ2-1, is DSGVTQTPKHLITATGQRVTLRCSPRSGDLSVYWYQQSLDQGLQFLIQYYNGEERAKGNILERFSAQQFPDLHSELNLSSLELGDSALYFCASSVGGASYHNEQFFGPGTRLTVL.

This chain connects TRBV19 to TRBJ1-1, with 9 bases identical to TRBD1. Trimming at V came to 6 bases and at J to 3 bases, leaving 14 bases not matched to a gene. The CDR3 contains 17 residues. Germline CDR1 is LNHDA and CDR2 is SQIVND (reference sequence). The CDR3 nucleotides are TGTGCCAGTAGCAAAAGACAGGGGGGTTTTTTGGACACTGAAGCTTTCTTT. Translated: CASSKRQGGFLDTEAFF.

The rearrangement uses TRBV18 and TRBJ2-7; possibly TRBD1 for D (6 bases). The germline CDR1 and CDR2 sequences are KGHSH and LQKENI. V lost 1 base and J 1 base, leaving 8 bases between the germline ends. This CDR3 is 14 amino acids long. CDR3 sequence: CASSPRTVSYEQYF. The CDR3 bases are TGTGCCAGCTCACCACGGACAGTTTCCTACGAGCAGTACTTC.

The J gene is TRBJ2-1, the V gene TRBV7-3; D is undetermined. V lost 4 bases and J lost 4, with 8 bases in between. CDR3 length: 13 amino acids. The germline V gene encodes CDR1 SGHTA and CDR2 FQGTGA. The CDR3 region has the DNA TGTGCCAGCAGCTCCGACGTTTACAATGAGCAGTTCTTC. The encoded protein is CASSSDVYNEQFF.

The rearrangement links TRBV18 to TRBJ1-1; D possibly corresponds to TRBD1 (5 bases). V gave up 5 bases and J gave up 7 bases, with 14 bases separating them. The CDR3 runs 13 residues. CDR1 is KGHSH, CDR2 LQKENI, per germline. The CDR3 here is CASSIREGSEAFF. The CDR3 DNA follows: TGTGCCAGCTCAATCAGGGAAGGGAGTGAAGCTTTCTTT.

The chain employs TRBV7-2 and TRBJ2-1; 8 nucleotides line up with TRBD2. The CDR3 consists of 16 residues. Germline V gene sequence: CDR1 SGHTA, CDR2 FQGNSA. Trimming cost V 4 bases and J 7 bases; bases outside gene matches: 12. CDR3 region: CASSSRGRGASNEQFF. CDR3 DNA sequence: TGTGCCAGCAGCTCCCGAGGGCGGGGGGCCTCTAATGAGCAGTTCTTC.

The CDR3 spells CASSLVPAEGELFF. The CDR3 coding sequence is TGTGCCAGCAGTTTAGTCCCGGCCGAGGGGGAGCTGTTTTTT. The gene calls are TRBV27 and TRBJ2-2; D unresolved. Germline V CDR1 and CDR2: MNHEY, SMNVEV (reference sequence). V lost 2 bases and J 8 bases, leaving 12 bases between the germline ends. The CDR3 is made up of 14 amino acids.

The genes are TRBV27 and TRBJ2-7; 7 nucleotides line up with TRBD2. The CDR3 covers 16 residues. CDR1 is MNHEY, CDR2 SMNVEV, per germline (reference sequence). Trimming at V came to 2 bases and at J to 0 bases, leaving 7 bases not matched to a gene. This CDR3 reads CASSLKAGASSYEQYF. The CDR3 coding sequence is TGTGCCAGCAGTTTAAAGGCGGGAGCCAGCTCCTACGAGCAGTACTTC.

The CDR3 protein is CASSFGETTDTQYF. The CDR3 DNA reads as TGTGCCAGCAGCTTCGGCGAAACGACAGATACGCAGTATTTT. The V call is TRBV7-6, the J call TRBJ2-3; D remains unclear. V lost 3 bases and J lost 3, with 10 bases in between. The germline CDR1 and CDR2 sequences are SGHVS and FNYEAQ. CDR3 size: 14 residues.